This T cell receptor (beta chain) is from a study of blood T cell repertoires in COVID-19. Overall study: T cells, B-cell-depleted T cells, or PBMCs supplied cDNA or gDNA.

This CDR3 spans 14 amino acids. V lost 6 bases and J lost 0, with 11 bases in between. Per the germline V gene, CDR1 is MNHEY and CDR2 is SMNVEV (reference sequence). The assay was immunoSEQ multiplex PCR, and TCRdb's table has in-frame clones only and misses some. The sample includes roughly 190,000 clones, about four fifths of them seen just once. Living in 20 to 30 US areas, the participants were between roughly 18 and 89 years of age. Participant reports of clinical history set cohort assignment. The sample was PBMCs or T cells enriched from blood (not recorded which). This TCR was sampled from a woman between 25 and 40 years old who had recovered from COVID-19. This chain uses TRBV27 with TRBJ1-1, with no clear D. CDR3 sequence (DNA): TGTGCCAGCAGATTGCGAGGGATGAACACTGAAGCTTTCTTT. It translates to CASRLRGMNTEAFF.